These T cell receptor beta chains were read from a single sample in a study of T cell responses to AZD1222 COVID-19 vaccine. Sequenced by immunoSEQ multiplex PCR; TCRdb stores in-frame clones only, minus some. The sample includes some 45,000 clones, 90% seen only once; the top ten take 37%. The starting material was peripheral blood, obtained 28 days after the second AZD1222 dose. Source of these receptors: an adult who received the AZD1222 COVID-19 vaccine. Both conserved end residues are part of each CDR3. Fields, in order: V gene, J gene, D gene, clone size, CDR3 protein, CDR3 DNA. A D gene is named only where the DNA matches it firmly. Size is omitted from some rows. Given values are once, few, many or a class for expanded clones.

v_gene: TRBV6-5; j_gene: TRBJ2-2; d_gene: .; abundance: .; CDR3aa: CASSYGFANTGELFF; CDR3nt: TGTGCCAGCAGTTACGGATTCGCGAACACCGGGGAGCTGTTTTTT
v_gene: TRBV6-5; j_gene: TRBJ2-7; d_gene: TRBD1; abundance: .; CDR3aa: CASSSRTGGRYEQYF; CDR3nt: TGTGCCAGCAGTTCCCGGACAGGGGGCCGATACGAGCAGTACTTC
v_gene: TRBV5-1; j_gene: TRBJ2-3; d_gene: .; abundance: .; CDR3aa: CASSGQTGTDTQYF; CDR3nt: TGCGCCAGCAGCGGGCAGACAGGCACAGATACGCAGTATTTT
v_gene: TRBV19; j_gene: TRBJ1-2; d_gene: TRBD1; abundance: .; CDR3aa: CASSMARDRGSYGYTF; CDR3nt: TGTGCCAGTAGTATGGCCCGGGACAGGGGCAGCTATGGCTACACCTTC
v_gene: TRBV19; j_gene: TRBJ1-1; d_gene: .; abundance: few; CDR3aa: CASKGGHGDTEAFF; CDR3nt: TGTGCCAGTAAAGGGGGGCATGGGGACACTGAAGCTTTCTTT
v_gene: TRBV9; j_gene: TRBJ2-7; d_gene: .; abundance: .; CDR3aa: CASSVGGTEEYEQYF; CDR3nt: TGTGCCAGCAGCGTAGGGGGCACTGAGGAGTACGAGCAGTACTTC
v_gene: TRBV7-2; j_gene: TRBJ2-7; d_gene: .; abundance: .; CDR3aa: CASSLEVQLSYEQYF; CDR3nt: TGTGCCAGCAGCTTAGAGGTCCAGCTCTCCTACGAGCAGTACTTC
v_gene: TRBV12-3/TRBV12-4; j_gene: TRBJ1-1; d_gene: .; abundance: .; CDR3aa: CASSLGTEAFF; CDR3nt: TGTGCCAGCAGTCTGGGGACTGAAGCTTTCTTT
v_gene: TRBV27; j_gene: TRBJ1-1; d_gene: TRBD1; abundance: once; CDR3aa: CASSPRTGKTEAFF; CDR3nt: TGTGCCAGCAGTCCCCGGACAGGGAAGACTGAAGCTTTCTTT
v_gene: TRBV9; j_gene: TRBJ2-3; d_gene: TRBD2; abundance: .; CDR3aa: CASSVNSGGGTDTQYF; CDR3nt: TGTGCCAGCAGCGTAAATAGCGGGGGGGGCACAGATACGCAGTATTTT
v_gene: TRBV6-5; j_gene: TRBJ2-2; d_gene: .; abundance: .; CDR3aa: CASRPTLPETGELFF; CDR3nt: TGTGCCAGCAGACCAACCCTACCTGAGACCGGGGAGCTGTTTTTT
v_gene: TRBV19; j_gene: TRBJ1-4; d_gene: .; abundance: .; CDR3aa: CAASPTALNEKLFF; CDR3nt: TGTGCCGCTTCTCCCACGGCGCTTAATGAAAAACTGTTTTTT
v_gene: TRBV5-1; j_gene: TRBJ2-7; d_gene: .; abundance: .; CDR3aa: CASSYTGTPNYEQYF; CDR3nt: TGCGCCAGCAGCTACACAGGGACCCCGAACTACGAGCAGTACTTC
v_gene: TRBV19; j_gene: TRBJ1-2; d_gene: .; abundance: .; CDR3aa: CASSTMTEIYGYTF; CDR3nt: TGTGCCAGTAGTACTATGACAGAAATTTATGGCTACACCTTC
v_gene: TRBV27; j_gene: TRBJ2-7; d_gene: .; abundance: .; CDR3aa: CASTAFPTYEQYF; CDR3nt: TGTGCCAGCACCGCGTTCCCCACCTACGAGCAGTACTTC
v_gene: TRBV4-2; j_gene: TRBJ2-3; d_gene: .; abundance: .; CDR3aa: CASSQELGGPSRTDTQYF; CDR3nt: TGTGCCAGCAGCCAAGAATTGGGTGGGCCTAGCCGCACAGATACGCAGTATTTT
v_gene: TRBV6-2/TRBV6-3; j_gene: TRBJ1-2; d_gene: .; abundance: .; CDR3aa: CASSRAALGYTF; CDR3nt: TGTGCCAGCAGCAGGGCCGCGTTGGGCTACACCTTC